A single sample gave rise to the 3 T cell receptor beta chains below, sequenced in a study of blood T cells in healthy people across ages. Combining a sample-barcoded 5' primer with a J-beta primer mix, a second PCR ran for 7 to 11 cycles. TCRdb redid the calling of the 5' RACE reads with MiXCR, one entry per CDR3 protein. The sample contains fewer than 750,000 distinct CDR3 sequences, under 65% of which appear only once. The sequenced sample was blood. The receptor set was obtained from a woman older than 75 in good health.

This clonotype was seen a few times. This sequence joins TRBV20-1 and TRBJ1-2; no reliable D call. The CDR3 spans 11 residues. Per the germline V gene, CDR1 is DFQATT and CDR2 is SNEGSKA (reference sequence). Trimming pared 4 bases from V and 6 bases from J, leaving 9 bases between. CDR3 nucleotide sequence: TGCAGTGCTACCCCCGGGAATGGCTACACCTTC. This encodes CSATPGNGYTF.

This clonotype was observed a single time. This may be a read error: a much more frequent sequence differs by one nucleotide. The chain joins TRBV2 to TRBJ2-1; D ambiguous. Germline CDR1 and CDR2: SNHLY and FYNNEI. This CDR3 spans 17 amino acids. This CDR3 reads CVSSDPGDLSSYNEQFF. The CDR3 DNA reads TGTGTCAGCAGCGACCCCGGAGACCTCAGCTCCTACAATGAGCAGTTCTTC.

This clonotype was seen a handful of times. CDR3 DNA: TGTGCCAGCAGTCCCCTCCCGACAGGGTCCGGGGACACTGAAGCTTTCTTT. Translating gives CASSPLPTGSGDTEAFF. The V and J genes are TRBV28 and TRBJ1-1; 7 positions match TRBD1. The CDR3 spans 17 residues. Trimming took 5 bases from V and 3 from J; bases not matched to a gene: 15. Germline V gene sequence: CDR1 MDHEN, CDR2 SYDVKM. Supplemented by reference TRBV28 and TRBJ1-1, the full variable domain reads DVKVTQSSRYLVKRTGEKVFLECVQDMDHENMFWYRQDPGLGLRLIYFSYDVKMKEKGDIPEGYSVSREKKERFSLILESASTNQTSMYLCASSPLPTGSGDTEAFFGQGTRLTVV.